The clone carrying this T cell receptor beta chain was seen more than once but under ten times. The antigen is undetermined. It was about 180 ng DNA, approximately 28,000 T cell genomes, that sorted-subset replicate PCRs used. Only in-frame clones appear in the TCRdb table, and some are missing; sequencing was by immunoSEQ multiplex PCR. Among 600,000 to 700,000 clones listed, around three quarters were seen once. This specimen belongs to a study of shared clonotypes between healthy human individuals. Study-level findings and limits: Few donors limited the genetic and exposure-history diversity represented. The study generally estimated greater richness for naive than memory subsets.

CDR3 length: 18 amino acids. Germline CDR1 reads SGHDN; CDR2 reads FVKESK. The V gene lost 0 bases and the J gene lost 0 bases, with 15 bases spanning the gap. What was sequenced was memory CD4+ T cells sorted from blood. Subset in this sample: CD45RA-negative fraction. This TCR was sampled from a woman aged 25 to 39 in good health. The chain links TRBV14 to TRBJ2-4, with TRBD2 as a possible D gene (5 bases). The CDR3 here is CASSQDNRGMRAKNIQYF. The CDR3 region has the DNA TGTGCCAGCAGCCAAGATAATCGGGGAATGAGAGCCAAAAACATTCAGTACTTC.